This T cell receptor (beta chain) is from a study of technical replicates of blood from a few donors. This CDR3 is 14 amino acids long. Germline loops: CDR1 SNHLY, CDR2 FYNNEI. The V and J ends lost 6 bases and 3 bases, in that order; junction bases with no gene match: 4. Profiled with immunoSEQ multiplex PCR; TCRdb holds only in-frame clones, not every one. The sample has tens of thousands of clones, 96% seen once; the top ten hold 0.3% to 0.35%. The sequenced material came from T cells isolated from PBMCs. This clonotype was sampled from a human donor in good health. The genes are TRBV2 and TRBJ2-1; 8 bases map to TRBD2. This CDR3 reads CASSHGTSYNEQFF. CDR3 bases: TGTGCCAGCAGCCACGGGACTAGCTACAATGAGCAGTTCTTC.